Listed below are T cell receptor beta chains from one sample, sequenced in a study of OX40 agonist ivuxolimab in advanced cancers. Some clones are missing from TCRdb's copy, which holds only in-frame ones; the method was immunoSEQ multiplex PCR. The sample lists tens of thousands of clones, about nine tenths occurring once. The source was CD4+ or CD8+ T cells sorted from blood, collected in a trial of the OX40 agonist ivuxolimab. All receptors come from an adult with an advanced solid tumor such as melanoma, head and neck, liver or kidney cancer. Each CDR3 is given with its conserved first and last residue. Each record gives: V gene, D gene, clone size, J gene, CDR3 DNA, CDR3 protein. D genes are given only for firm matches. Some rows mark clone size as missing; the rest say once, few, many or name a class of expanded clone.

TRBV9	NA	NA	TRBJ2-3	TGTGCCAGCAGCGTTCAACCCAACACAGATACGCAGTATTTT	CASSVQPNTDTQYF
TRBV6-6	TRBD2	NA	TRBJ2-2	TGTGCCAGCAGCCTAGCGGGTACCGGGGAGCTGTTTTTT	CASSLAGTGELFF
TRBV7-2	NA	NA	TRBJ1-2	TGTGCCAGCAGCTCCCGGACTGCTAACTATGGCTACACCTTC	CASSSRTANYGYTF
TRBV7-9	NA	NA	TRBJ1-4	TGTGCCAGCAGCCCTGACAGGTGGAATGAAAAACTGTTTTTT	CASSPDRWNEKLFF
TRBV2	NA	NA	TRBJ2-3	TGTGCCAGCAGTGACCTCCTGCGCACAGATACGCAGTATTTT	CASSDLLRTDTQYF
TRBV6-4	NA	NA	TRBJ2-2	TGTGCCAGCAGCCGAACTAGCCCCGGGGAGCTGTTTTTT	CASSRTSPGELFF
TRBV5-4	TRBD1	NA	TRBJ1-2	TGTGCCAGCAGCCGGACAGGAAACTATGGCTACACCTTC	CASSRTGNYGYTF
TRBV9	NA	NA	TRBJ2-1	TGTGCCAGCAGCGCCCTCGTGAGCTCCTACAATGAGCAGTTCTTC	CASSALVSSYNEQFF
TRBV11-3	NA	NA	TRBJ1-1	TGTGCCAGCAGCTTAGGGCAGAACACTGAAGCTTTCTTT	CASSLGQNTEAFF
TRBV30	NA	NA	TRBJ2-3	TGTGCCTGGAGTGTGAGCACAGATACGCAGTATTTT	CAWSVSTDTQYF
TRBV5-8	NA	NA	TRBJ1-4	TGTGCCAGCAGACCCCGAGGAACTAATGAAAAACTGTTTTTT	CASRPRGTNEKLFF
TRBV13	TRBD2	NA	TRBJ2-7	TGTGCCAGCAGCTTAGGTTATAGCGGGACCTCCGGCGAGCAGTACTTC	CASSLGYSGTSGEQYF
TRBV2	NA	NA	TRBJ2-2	TGTGCCAGCGGCGGTATCAAGGGCGGGGAGCTGTTTTTT	CASGGIKGGELFF
TRBV30	NA	NA	TRBJ1-2	TGTGCCTGGAGTGTACTCGTCACCGCCAACACCTTC	CAWSVLVTANTF
TRBV2	TRBD2	NA	TRBJ2-7	TGTGCCAGCCTAAGCGGGAGGGCCGGGTACGAGCAGTACTTC	CASLSGRAGYEQYF
TRBV7-2	NA	NA	TRBJ2-1	TGTGCCAGCAGCTTAGTAGGAGCAGGGCCGGGGTTCTTC	CASSLVGAGPGFF
TRBV18	TRBD2	NA	TRBJ2-7	TGTGCCAGCTCCGGGAATGGGAGGGCCGAGCAGTACTTC	CASSGNGRAEQYF
TRBV30	NA	NA	TRBJ1-4	TGTGCCTGCGCACTGGGTTGGAATGAAAAACTGTTTTTT	CACALGWNEKLFF
TRBV2	NA	NA	TRBJ2-4	TGTGCCAGCAGACCCGAGGGTTTAGCCAAAAACATTCAGTACTTC	CASRPEGLAKNIQYF
TRBV28	NA	NA	TRBJ1-1	TGTGCCAGCAGTTTACGGACGAACACTGAAGCTTTCTTT	CASSLRTNTEAFF
TRBV18	NA	NA	TRBJ2-7	TGTGCCAGCTCACCCCCCAGCGGCATAGTCTACGAGCAGTACTTC	CASSPPSGIVYEQYF
TRBV5-1	NA	once	TRBJ1-4	TGCGCCAGCAGCTTGGAAGACGGACGGGAAAAACTGTTTTTT	CASSLEDGREKLFF
TRBV6-6	TRBD2	NA	TRBJ2-5	TGTGCCAGCAGTTCCCAGCGGGAGGGCAGGGAGACCCAGTACTTC	CASSSQREGRETQYF
TRBV7-8	TRBD1	once	TRBJ1-5	TGTGCCAGCGTCCCCGGGACAGGGGGTAGTCAGCCCCAGCATTTT	CASVPGTGGSQPQHF
TRBV18	NA	once	TRBJ2-7	TGTGCCAGCTCACTAGGCAGGAGCTCCTACGAGCAGTACTTC	CASSLGRSSYEQYF
TRBV5-1	NA	NA	TRBJ2-3	TGCGCCAGCAGCTTTGATGAGCCAGCCACAGATACGCAGTATTTT	CASSFDEPATDTQYF
TRBV25-1	NA	NA	TRBJ1-1	TGTGCCAGCGGGAGACAGCAACAAGCTTTCTTT	CASGRQQQAFF
TRBV7-9	TRBD2	NA	TRBJ2-7	TGTGCCAGCAGACGCGGGAGTCTCCACGAGCAGTACTTC	CASRRGSLHEQYF
TRBV10-3	TRBD1	NA	TRBJ2-7	TGTGCCATCAGCATGGGACAGGGGAGCAACGAGCAGTACTTC	CAISMGQGSNEQYF
TRBV4-3	TRBD2	NA	TRBJ2-7	TGCGCCAGCAGCCAAGAGGCCAGCGGGATAGGTTACGAGCAGTACTTC	CASSQEASGIGYEQYF
TRBV28	TRBD1	NA	TRBJ2-5	TGTGCCAGCAGTTTCCAAAGATCAGGGGGCCGAAAGACCCAGTACTTC	CASSFQRSGGRKTQYF
TRBV2	NA	once	TRBJ1-5	TGTGCCAGCAGCAGGACAGACGATAGCAATCAGCCCCAGCATTTT	CASSRTDDSNQPQHF
TRBV28	TRBD1	NA	TRBJ1-4	TGTGCCAGCAGTCTAGGACAGGTTGAAAAACTGTTTTTT	CASSLGQVEKLFF
TRBV5-4	NA	NA	TRBJ2-3	TGTGCCAGCAGCTCCCAGGGATCTAGCACAGATACGCAGTATTTT	CASSSQGSSTDTQYF
TRBV25-1	TRBD1	NA	TRBJ2-7	TGTGCCAGCAGTGATAGCGGGACAGGGGACTACGAGCAGTACTTC	CASSDSGTGDYEQYF
TRBV7-2	TRBD2	once	TRBJ2-5	TGTGCCAGCAGCTTAGGTAGCGGGAGTGGGTGGGAGACCCAGTACTTC	CASSLGSGSGWETQYF
TRBV7-3	TRBD2	NA	TRBJ2-2	TGTGCCAGCAGCTTCCTAGCGGGGAGGAACACCGGGGAGCTGTTTTTT	CASSFLAGRNTGELFF
TRBV7-9	TRBD2	NA	TRBJ2-3	TGTGCCAGCAGCTTAGACCTAGCGGGAGTCGGGGATACGCAGTATTTT	CASSLDLAGVGDTQYF
TRBV29-1	TRBD2	once	TRBJ2-3	TGCAGCGTTGATAGGCGGGAGGGCCCCACAGATACGCAGTATTTT	CSVDRREGPTDTQYF
TRBV11-3	TRBD1	NA	TRBJ2-2	TGTGCCAGCAGCCAAGGACAGGGGAGGATGTCGAACACCGGGGAGCTGTTTTTT	CASSQGQGRMSNTGELFF
TRBV5-6	TRBD1	NA	TRBJ1-6	TGTGCCAGCAGCTTGGCCGGGACAGGGAATTCACCCCTCCACTTT	CASSLAGTGNSPLHF
TRBV7-2	NA	NA	TRBJ1-6	TGTGCCAGCAGCTTAGAGAGGGGGGGGAGCAATTCACCCCTCCACTTT	CASSLERGGSNSPLHF
TRBV28	TRBD2	NA	TRBJ2-5	TGTGCCAGCACCCTCGGGAGGCGCCGAGAGACCCAGTACTTC	CASTLGRRRETQYF
TRBV5-8	NA	NA	TRBJ2-5	TGTGCCAGCAGCTTGGGATTAGGCGGCGGGGAGACCCAGTACTTC	CASSLGLGGGETQYF
TRBV30	NA	NA	TRBJ2-1	TGTGCCCCTTACCCGGGATGGGAGCAGTTCTTC	CAPYPGWEQFF